This record looks at one T cell receptor beta chain sequence and its context. Its cognate antigen is unknown. Germline V gene sequence: CDR1 SEHNR, CDR2 FQNEAQ (reference sequence). Trimming pared 5 bases from V and 0 bases from J, leaving 14 bases between. The CDR3 contains 16 residues. The entry originates in a study of cytomegalovirus exposure and HLA in healthy donors. Study details: One earlier analysis, a look at 150 million to 200 million T cells, found some 100 million unique TCR beta sequences. Study observations and caveats: Follow-up analysis seemed to connect common viral pathogens with several of the most significant clusters identified. Reported findings show TCR beta sequences accurately forecast HLA-A and HLA-B alleles in most subjects.

Primers: 60 Vbeta forward and 13 Jbeta reverse. Source study methods: Later reanalysis found 75 million to 95 million unique TCR beta chains, around 10 million of them shared. Measured with immunoSEQ multiplex PCR; TCRdb has only the in-frame clones, and not every one. V and J calls and clone size are those listed in that table; D and trimming were worked out from the DNA. The profile shows around 120,000 clones, around three quarters of them singletons. This clonotype was obtained from a man aged 25-45 years in good health and CMV-seronegative. Input material: PBMCs. The V gene is TRBV7-9, the J gene TRBJ2-1, with no clear D. The CDR3, as DNA: TGTGCCAGCAGCAACCTCATATCGAGCTCCTACAATGAGCAGTTCTTC. It is translated as CASSNLISSSYNEQFF.